The 14 T cell receptor beta chains presented below share a single source sample, sequenced in a study of beta chain features in type 1 diabetes. The entirety of the isolated RNA underwent reverse transcription, so expressed TCRB transcripts were sequenced. The table came from immunoSEQ multiplex PCR; TCRdb's copy has only in-frame clones and leaves some out. The repertoire holds fewer than 350,000 clones, about 8.5% seen once, with more than 1% in the top ten. Sequenced material: central memory CD4+ T cells from blood. These receptors all come from a young woman in good health.

This clone has just a few counts. This rearrangement joins TRBV18 to TRBJ2-5, with TRBD2 as a possible D gene (6 bases). The ends were cut back, 2 bases at V and 1 base at J, with 11 bases in the middle. This CDR3 region has 15 residues. Germline CDR1 is KGHSH and CDR2 is LQKENI. CDR3 DNA sequence: TGTGCCAGCTCACCAGCGGTCGGGAGCCAAGAGACCCAGTACTTC. Its translation: CASSPAVGSQETQYF.

Ten or more counts support this clone. This chain uses TRBV19 with TRBJ2-1, with 12 positions matching TRBD1. Per germline, CDR1 LNHDA and CDR2 SQIVND (reference sequence). The CDR3 runs 15 residues. Trimming cost V 5 bases and J 9 bases; bases outside gene matches: 8. The CDR3 bases are TGTGCCAGTAGTTCTTCGGGACAGGGGGCGATTGAGCAGTTCTTC. Translating it yields CASSSSGQGAIEQFF.

The table lists this clone with a few counts. This chain connects TRBV29-1 to TRBJ2-7; tentatively, D is TRBD1 or TRBD2 (5 bases each). Deletions cut 7 bases from V and 6 bases from J, with 19 bases between. Germline loops: CDR1 SQVTM, CDR2 ANQGSEA. The CDR3 has 13 residues. In DNA form, the CDR3 reads TGCAGCGGTCAGGGAGCCCTCGGGGCCGAGCAGTACTTC. Translated: CSGQGALGAEQYF.

This clone was detected a few times. The chain is built from TRBV6-1 and TRBJ2-7; D might be TRBD1 (5 bases). V lost 5 bases, J lost 6 bases, and 11 bases lay in between. The germline gives CDR1 MNHNS, CDR2 SASEGT. CDR3 length equals 12 residues. Here the CDR3 DNA reads TGTGCCAGCAGTTTCACTCAGGGCGAGCAGTACGTC. Protein product: CASSFTQGEQYV.

This clone occurred a few times. The rearrangement joins TRBV7-8 to TRBJ2-3, with D possibly being TRBD1 or TRBD2 (5 bases each). The V gene's germline CDR1 is SGHVS and CDR2 FQNEAQ. Trimming removed 5 bases from V and 1 base from J, with 19 bases in between. The CDR3 totals 17 residues. The CDR3 region has the DNA TGTGCCAGCAGCCCCCAGACATTGGGGGTAGGCACAGATACGCAGTATTTT. Translating gives CASSPQTLGVGTDTQYF.

The chain links TRBV14 to TRBJ1-2; D is ambiguous. The CDR3 has 12 residues. V shed 1 base and J shed 7 bases, with 7 bases lying between them. From germline, CDR1 is SGHDN and CDR2 FVKESK. The CDR3 region has the DNA TGTGCCAGCAGCCAAGGCGGGGTTGGCTACACCTTC. Encoded protein: CASSQGGVGYTF.

This clone came up a few times. The chain has TRBV4-1 and TRBJ1-5, with 7 bases fitting TRBD1. The CDR3 loop spans 15 amino acids. Germline lookup yields CDR1 MGHRA and CDR2 YSYEKL. Losses at the gene ends were 4 bases for V and 3 bases for J; bases not matched to a gene: 6. The chain's CDR3 is CASSPTDRDNQPQHF. The DNA of the CDR3 is TGCGCCAGCAGCCCCACCGACAGGGACAATCAGCCCCAGCATTTT.

The rearrangement links TRBV6-1 to TRBJ1-1, with D possibly TRBD1 on 5 matching bases. V shed 6 bases and J shed 7 bases, with 18 bases lying between them. The CDR3 is made up of 14 amino acids. Germline loops: CDR1 MNHNS, CDR2 SASEGT. The CDR3 loop reads CASRGSQAASEAFF. The CDR3 nucleotides read TGTGCCAGCAGAGGATCACAGGCGGCAAGTGAAGCTTTCTTT.

The rearrangement joins TRBV9 to TRBJ1-2; perhaps TRBD1 as D (6 bases). V lost 3 bases and J 4 bases, leaving 13 bases between the germline ends. CDR3 length equals 14 residues. Germline V gives CDR1 SGDLS, CDR2 YYNGEE. The CDR3 DNA is TGTGCCAGCAGCGCATTGGGGGGGCCCTATGGCTACACCTTC. As protein: CASSALGGPYGYTF.

This clone has a handful of counts. The J gene is TRBJ2-5, the V gene TRBV5-4; 7 bases align to TRBD1. The CDR3 contains 16 residues. Trimming cost V 0 bases and J 4 bases; bases outside gene matches: 9. Germline V CDR1 and CDR2: SGHNT, YYREEE (reference sequence). CDR3 region: CASSLDRQGIRETQYF. For the CDR3, the DNA is TGTGCCAGCAGCTTGGACCGACAGGGTATTCGAGAGACCCAGTACTTC.

V usage is TRBV9 and J usage is TRBJ2-7, with TRBD1 matching over 7 bases. V shed 0 bases, J shed 3 bases, and the junction held 9 bases outside the gene matches. Germline CDR1 is SGDLS and CDR2 is YYNGEE. The CDR3 loop spans 16 amino acids. CDR3 nucleotide sequence: TGTGCCAGCAGCGTAGCGGCAATAGGGACAGACTACGAGCAGTACTTC. It specifies CASSVAAIGTDYEQYF.

This clone was recorded at least ten times. The chain couples TRBV9 to TRBJ1-6; D unresolved. The CDR3 totals 14 residues. V was clipped by 3 bases and J by 5 bases, with 9 bases between them. Germline loops: CDR1 SGDLS, CDR2 YYNGEE. CDR3 DNA: TGTGCCAGCAGCGGAAGTAGAAATAATTCACCCCTCCACTTT. It codes for CASSGSRNNSPLHF. The full variable domain, in which reference TRBV9 and TRBJ1-6 provide the parts outside the CDR3, is DSGVTQTPKHLITATGQRVTLRCSPRSGDLSVYWYQQSLDQGLQFLIQYYNGEERAKGNILERFSAQQFPDLHSELNLSSLELGDSALYFCASSGSRNNSPLHFGNGTRLTVT.

This clone occurred a few times. J is TRBJ1-2 and V is TRBV28; D ambiguous. Germline CDR1 and CDR2: MDHEN and SYDVKM. The CDR3 runs 13 residues. Deletions cut 1 base from V and 7 bases from J, with 10 bases between. This CDR3 is CASSLSGSFGYTF. CDR3 nucleotides: TGTGCCAGCAGTTTATCAGGTAGCTTTGGCTACACCTTC.

This clone was recorded many times. The chain uses TRBV9 and TRBJ2-1; D not resolved. Germline loops: CDR1 SGDLS, CDR2 YYNGEE. The V end lost 3 bases, the J end lost 9 bases, and 10 bases lay between the germline ends. The CDR3 totals 12 residues. The CDR3 reads CASSASEREQFF. In DNA, the CDR3 is TGTGCCAGCAGCGCCTCAGAACGTGAGCAGTTCTTC. Using reference TRBV9 and TRBJ2-1 for the parts outside the CDR3, the full variable domain is DSGVTQTPKHLITATGQRVTLRCSPRSGDLSVYWYQQSLDQGLQFLIQYYNGEERAKGNILERFSAQQFPDLHSELNLSSLELGDSALYFCASSASEREQFFGPGTRLTVL.